This T cell receptor (beta chain) was profiled in a study of blood T cell repertoires in COVID-19. Overall study context: Both acute and convalescent COVID-19 samples were obtained from the United States, Italy and Spain. T cells, B-cell-depleted T cells, or PBMCs supplied cDNA or gDNA.

The authors' processing: By means of reference gene primer amplification, nucleated cell counts were estimated. Clones were sequenced by immunoSEQ multiplex PCR, and TCRdb holds only the in-frame ones, with some missing. V and J calls and clone size are as listed in that table; D and trimming were resolved from the DNA. The sample shows roughly 79,000 clones, 84% of them seen only once. V lost 3 bases and J 1 base, leaving 7 bases between the germline ends. This CDR3 is built from 13 residues. The germline gives CDR1 SNHLY, CDR2 FYNNEI. The chain uses TRBV2 and TRBJ2-7; D remains ambiguous. The receptor was isolated from a man in his fifties or sixties with acute or convalescent COVID-19. Sequencing input: peripheral blood. This CDR3 is CASSDAGSYEQYF. CDR3 in DNA: TGTGCCAGCAGTGACGCCGGGTCCTACGAGCAGTACTTC.